These 26 T cell receptor beta chains share one sample of origin, sequenced in a study of cytomegalovirus exposure and HLA in healthy donors. The PCR used 60 Vbeta and 13 Jbeta primers. Sequencing was performed with immunoSEQ multiplex PCR; in TCRdb, only in-frame clones are kept and a portion is missing. Of roughly 110,000 clones in the sample, approximately 67% are singletons; the top ten hold roughly 8.7%. Sequenced: PBMCs. The source is a man aged 18 to 30 in good health and CMV-seropositive.

The V call is TRBV7-9, the J call TRBJ2-5; 7 positions agree with TRBD2. With V trimmed by 1 base and J by 5 bases, 4 bases remained unmatched. The CDR3 extends over 14 amino acids. Germline CDR1 is SEHNR and CDR2 is FQNEAQ (reference sequence). In DNA, the CDR3 is TGTGCCAGCAGCTTAGTCGGGGGGATGGAGACCCAGTACTTC. Residues: CASSLVGGMETQYF.

This clone was detected ten times or more. The chain links TRBV25-1 to TRBJ1-4; 7 nucleotides agree with TRBD1. The V gene end was trimmed by 4 bases and the J gene end by 8 bases; junction bases not matched to a gene: 10. This CDR3 has 15 residues. Germline V gene sequence: CDR1 MGHDK, CDR2 SYGVNS. CDR3 sequence: CASSGQGGAPEKLFF. The CDR3 DNA reads as TGTGCCAGCAGTGGTCAGGGGGGCGCTCCCGAAAAACTGTTTTTT.

This clone came up a few times. CDR3 in DNA: TGTGCCAGCAGCCCCGGGACAGGGAATGAAAAACTGTTTTTT. Protein: CASSPGTGNEKLFF. The V gene is TRBV7-2, the J gene TRBJ1-4, with TRBD1 identical over 9 bases. Germline V gene lookup returns CDR1 SGHTA and CDR2 FQGNSA. V trimming: 5 bases; J trimming: 5 bases; junction bases outside the gene matches: 3. This CDR3 comprises 14 residues.

This sequence joins TRBV7-2 and TRBJ1-2; TRBD1 aligns across 7 bases. This CDR3 has 17 residues. V shed 6 bases, J shed 0 bases, and the junction held 13 bases outside the gene matches. CDR1 is SGHTA and CDR2 is FQGNSA in the germline V gene. The CDR3 DNA reads as TGTGCCAGCAGACCCCGGGACAGAGGCCTTACTAACTATGGCTACACCTTC. Its translation is CASRPRDRGLTNYGYTF.

J is TRBJ2-5 and V is TRBV2, with 7 positions matching TRBD2. The CDR3 spans 13 residues. Germline-derived CDR1 and CDR2 are SNHLY and FYNNEI. V was pared by 4 bases and J by 11 bases, with 10 bases of the junction left unmatched. The CDR3 here is CASSGQGAGEQYF. CDR3 nucleotide sequence: TGTGCCAGCAGTGGTCAAGGGGCGGGGGAGCAGTACTTC.

This chain joins TRBV10-3 and TRBJ1-1, with D perhaps matching TRBD1 (5 bases). With 7 bases removed from V and 0 bases from J, the gap between germline ends came to 9 bases. Germline assignment: CDR1 ENHRY and CDR2 SYGVKD. This CDR3 is built from 13 residues. The CDR3 coding sequence is TGTGCCATCAATCGACAGATGAACACTGAAGCTTTCTTT. It is translated as CAINRQMNTEAFF.

This chain links TRBV6-5 with TRBJ2-1; D is possibly TRBD1 (5 bases). V shed 5 bases and J shed 4 bases, with 6 bases lying between them. Germline CDR1 reads MNHEY; CDR2 reads SVGAGI. The CDR3 runs to 12 residues. This CDR3 reads CASSKGYNEQFF. CDR3 bases: TGTGCCAGCAGTAAGGGGTACAATGAGCAGTTCTTC.

This clone was seen only a few times. This chain links TRBV5-1 with TRBJ1-1; 7 nucleotides agree with TRBD1. Germline trimming cut 7 bases from V and 1 base from J; bases unmatched to any gene: 1. The CDR3 is made up of 12 amino acids. CDR1 is SGHRS and CDR2 is YFSETQ in the germline V gene. DNA for the CDR3: TGCGCCAGCCGACAGGGGAACACTGAAGCTTTCTTT. It specifies CASRQGNTEAFF.

This clone was seen only a few times. V and J are TRBV7-3 and TRBJ2-2, with D tentatively TRBD2 (6 bases). Germline V gene lookup returns CDR1 SGHTA and CDR2 FQGTGA. This CDR3 comprises 15 residues. V was trimmed by 2 bases and J by 0 bases, leaving 7 bases between them. The CDR3 DNA follows: TGTGCCAGCAGCTTAGGGACTGCGAACACCGGGGAGCTGTTTTTT. This codes for CASSLGTANTGELFF.

This clone occurred once. The chain is built from TRBV7-2 and TRBJ2-1; perhaps TRBD2 as D (6 bases). This CDR3 comprises 17 residues. With 0 bases removed from V and 10 bases from J, the gap between germline ends came to 22 bases. The germline V gene encodes CDR1 SGHTA and CDR2 FQGNSA. The CDR3 coding sequence is TGTGCCAGCAGCTTAGCAAGTTCCACACGGGGGATTGGCGAGCAGTTCTTC. It yields the protein CASSLASSTRGIGEQFF.

The chain couples TRBV29-1 to TRBJ2-2; possibly TRBD2 for D (6 bases). The V gene lost 5 bases and the J gene lost 3 bases, with 10 bases spanning the gap. The CDR3 loop spans 13 amino acids. Germline V gene data show CDR1 as SQVTM and CDR2 as ANQGSEA. The CDR3 coding sequence is TGCAGCGTTAGCTGGGGGGACACCGGGGAGCTGTTTTTT. It is translated as CSVSWGDTGELFF.

This clone has only a few counts. V usage is TRBV28 and J usage is TRBJ2-7; tentatively, D is TRBD2 (6 bases). The CDR3 contains 13 residues. Germline loops: CDR1 MDHEN, CDR2 SYDVKM. V was pared by 3 bases and J by 1 base, with 7 bases between. CDR3 protein: CASSFGGSYEQYF. DNA for the CDR3: TGTGCCAGCAGTTTTGGAGGGTCCTACGAGCAGTACTTC.

The chain uses TRBV2 and TRBJ2-3, with 12 bases identical to TRBD1. This CDR3 has 15 residues. After removal of 6 bases from V and 4 bases from J, the junction contained 5 bases not matched to a gene. Germline values: CDR1 SNHLY, CDR2 FYNNEI. This chain's CDR3 is CASRVGQGAADTQYF. The CDR3 nucleotides are TGTGCCAGCAGGGTGGGACAGGGGGCCGCAGATACGCAGTATTTT.

This clone showed up just a few times. The V call is TRBV6-1, the J call TRBJ2-1; TRBD1 might be the D (6 bases). Trimming removed 1 base at V and 9 bases at J, with 13 bases between. The length of the CDR3 is 14 residues. Germline lookup yields CDR1 MNHNS and CDR2 SASEGT. The CDR3 nucleotides read TGTGCCAGCAGTGAAGTTGGGACATCCAGTGAGCAGTTCTTC. Amino acids: CASSEVGTSSEQFF.

V gene TRBV28 combines with J gene TRBJ2-1; D may be TRBD2 (5 bases). The CDR3 covers 12 residues. The V gene lost 7 bases and the J gene lost 10 bases, with 14 bases spanning the gap. The germline gives CDR1 MDHEN, CDR2 SYDVKM. The CDR3: CASNQPGWEQFF. As DNA, the CDR3 is TGTGCCAGCAACCAACCGGGATGGGAGCAGTTCTTC.

This clone was seen a handful of times. Compared with germline, one end of the junction differs, possibly owing to a read error. CDR3 nucleotides: TGTTCCAGCAGCTTAGCGCTGGGAGCCGGCGGTGAAAACATTCAGTACTTC. This encodes CSSSLALGAGGENIQYF. The genes are TRBV7-9 and TRBJ2-4, with D possibly matching TRBD2 (5 bases). The CDR3 runs 17 residues. Germline lookup yields CDR1 SEHNR and CDR2 FQNEAQ (reference sequence). The variable domain in full, with the rest retrieved from reference TRBV7-9 and TRBJ2-4, is DTGVSQNPRHKITKRGQNVTFRCDPISEHNRLYWYRQTLGQGPEFLTYFQNEAQLEKSRLLSDRFSAERPKGSFSTLEIQRTEQGDSAMYLCSSSLALGAGGENIQYFGAGTRLSVL.

This clone showed up just once. The V call is TRBV7-9, the J call TRBJ2-3, with 8 bases aligning to TRBD2. The CDR3 spans 16 residues. Per germline, CDR1 SEHNR and CDR2 FQNEAQ (reference sequence). V shed 3 bases, J shed 3 bases, and the junction held 8 bases outside the gene matches. Here the CDR3 reads CASSFRGGSWTDTQYF. The CDR3, as DNA: TGTGCCAGCAGCTTCCGCGGGGGGTCCTGGACAGATACGCAGTATTTT.

This clone showed up just a few times. The sample contains more than one DNA sequence encoding this CDR3. V and J are TRBV5-1 and TRBJ2-5; 11 nucleotides line up with TRBD2. Trimming cost V 5 bases and J 1 base; bases outside gene matches: 1. Germline lookup yields CDR1 SGHRS and CDR2 YFSETQ. This CDR3 region has 14 residues. The CDR3 spells CASSLAGGQETQYF. The CDR3 nucleotides are TGCGCCAGCAGTCTAGCGGGGGGCCAAGAGACCCAGTACTTC.

This clone has only one observation. The chain carries TRBV5-1 and TRBJ1-1, with D tentatively TRBD1 (5 bases). V gave up 0 bases and J gave up 4 bases, with 13 bases separating them. The CDR3 covers 15 residues. Germline V CDR1 and CDR2: SGHRS, YFSETQ. CDR3 amino acids: CASSLDQGFSTEAFF. The CDR3 nucleotides read TGCGCCAGCAGCTTGGATCAGGGTTTCAGCACTGAAGCTTTCTTT.

The chain employs TRBV2 and TRBJ1-1, with D perhaps TRBD1 (5 bases). The CDR3 runs 14 residues. Trimming stripped 4 bases from V and 1 base from J, with 10 bases between. Germline V gene lookup returns CDR1 SNHLY and CDR2 FYNNEI. The CDR3 nucleotides are TGTGCCAGCAGTGTCTCACAGGAGAACACTGAAGCTTTCTTT. Translation gives CASSVSQENTEAFF.

The chain couples TRBV27 to TRBJ1-3; a weak D match, TRBD1 (5 bases). Trimming removed 5 bases from V and 7 bases from J, with 15 bases in between. Germline CDR1 and CDR2: MNHEY and SMNVEV (reference sequence). The CDR3 covers 14 residues. DNA of the CDR3: TGTGCCAGCAGTGGGGGGACCCTGGGGAACACCATATATTTT. Its protein product is CASSGGTLGNTIYF.

The gene calls are TRBV11-3 and TRBJ2-5; D may be TRBD2 (5 bases). The V and J ends lost 3 bases and 5 bases respectively, with 10 bases between them. The V gene's germline CDR1 is SGHNT and CDR2 YENEEA. This CDR3 contains 13 residues. The CDR3 protein is CASSFQRRETQYF. In DNA, the CDR3 is TGTGCCAGCAGCTTTCAGCGGAGGGAGACCCAGTACTTC.

The chain recombines TRBV2 with TRBJ2-1; D not certain. Per germline, CDR1 SNHLY and CDR2 FYNNEI. There are 15 residues in the CDR3. Deletions cut 0 bases from V and 9 bases from J, with 15 bases between. The CDR3 protein is CASSEASYKGGEQFF. The CDR3 region has the DNA TGTGCCAGCAGTGAAGCGTCGTACAAAGGCGGTGAGCAGTTCTTC.

CDR3 amino acids: CASSLLGQAYEQYF. In nucleotides, the CDR3 is TGTGCCAGCAGTTTGCTCGGACAGGCCTACGAGCAGTACTTC. The rearrangement joins TRBV6-5 to TRBJ2-7, with 7 bases fitting TRBD1. CDR3 length equals 14 residues. From germline, CDR1 is MNHEY and CDR2 SVGAGI. The V and J ends lost 4 bases and 2 bases, in that order; junction bases with no gene match: 5.

The V and J genes are TRBV19 and TRBJ1-2; TRBD1 might be the D (6 bases). The CDR3 runs to 14 residues. V was clipped by 6 bases and J by 8 bases, with 19 bases between them. In germline, CDR1 is LNHDA, CDR2 SQIVND (reference sequence). CDR3: CASSMTTGFSGYTF. As DNA, the CDR3 is TGTGCCAGTAGCATGACCACAGGGTTTAGCGGCTACACCTTC.

This chain links TRBV27 with TRBJ1-2; possibly TRBD1 for D (6 bases). Trimming removed 0 bases at V and 7 bases at J, with 18 bases between. This CDR3 is built from 16 residues. The germline CDR1 and CDR2 sequences are MNHEY and SMNVEV (reference sequence). This CDR3 reads CASSLSLSGTWRGYTF. CDR3 DNA sequence: TGTGCCAGCAGTTTATCCTTATCCGGGACATGGCGTGGCTACACCTTC.